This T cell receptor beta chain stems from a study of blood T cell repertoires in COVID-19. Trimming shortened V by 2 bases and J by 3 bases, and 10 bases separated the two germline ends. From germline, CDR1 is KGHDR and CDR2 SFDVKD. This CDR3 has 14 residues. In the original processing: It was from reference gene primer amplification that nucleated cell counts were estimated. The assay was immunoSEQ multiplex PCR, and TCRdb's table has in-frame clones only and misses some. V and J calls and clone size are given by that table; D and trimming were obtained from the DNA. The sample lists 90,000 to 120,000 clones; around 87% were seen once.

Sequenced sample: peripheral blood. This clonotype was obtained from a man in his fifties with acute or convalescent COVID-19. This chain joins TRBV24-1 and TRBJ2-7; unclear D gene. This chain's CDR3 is CATSDSRILYEQYF. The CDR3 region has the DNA TGTGCCACCAGTGATTCCAGAATCCTCTACGAGCAGTACTTC.